A selection of T cell receptor beta chains follows, all from one sample in a study of blood T cell repertoires in COVID-19. Assay: immunoSEQ multiplex PCR; the TCRdb copy retains only in-frame clones and omits some. The sample has tens of thousands of clones; around nine tenths are singletons. The sample taken for sequencing was peripheral blood. Receptor source: a human donor with active COVID-19. The donor label of this sample is uncertain. Each CDR3 is given with its conserved first and last residue. The order of the fields is J gene, clone size, V gene, CDR3 protein. Clone sizes are given selectively: once, few, many, or a class where the clone is expanded.

TRBJ1-2 | - | TRBV18 | CASSPQGARGYTF
TRBJ1-4 | - | TRBV6-5 | CASRRSTATNEKLFF
TRBJ2-3 | - | TRBV7-9 | CASSLAQGAGGFGDTQYF
TRBJ2-7 | few | TRBV6-1 | CASSLSSGKSYEQYF
TRBJ2-2 | - | TRBV11-2 | CASNVQGMGTGELFF
TRBJ2-3 | - | TRBV14 | CASSQGWRATDTQYF
TRBJ2-7 | - | TRBV6-2/TRBV6-3 | CASSYSILAGYQWEQYF
TRBJ2-7 | - | TRBV11-2 | CASSFVSGFEQYF
TRBJ1-6 | - | TRBV18 | CASSPLGQGGDSPLHF
TRBJ2-5 | - | TRBV9 | CASSVRGSGETQYF
TRBJ1-2 | - | TRBV7-2 | CASSLDGGGLSGYTF
TRBJ2-2 | - | TRBV27 | CASSRLTIPTGELFF
TRBJ2-7 | - | TRBV30 | CAWTNQGKEQYF
TRBJ2-3 | - | TRBV4-1 | CASSQGPPGTSTDTQYF
TRBJ1-5 | - | TRBV5-1 | CASSRTGGDNQPQHF
TRBJ1-1 | - | TRBV24-1 | CATRRQGSTEAFF
TRBJ2-1 | - | TRBV29-1 | CSVYRDIYEQFF
TRBJ1-1 | - | TRBV6-5 | CASNIGRGTEAFF
TRBJ2-7 | - | TRBV19 | CASSAGVRYEQYF
TRBJ1-3 | - | TRBV6-5 | CASRRAGASGNTIYF
TRBJ1-2 | - | TRBV28 | CASTGVGYTF
TRBJ2-2 | once | TRBV11-3 | CASSFATTRDSNTGELFF
TRBJ2-3 | - | TRBV9 | CASSADSAYTDTQYF
TRBJ1-1 | - | TRBV13 | CASSSREGTEAFF
TRBJ1-1 | - | TRBV29-1 | CSAELWTGGDEAFF
TRBJ2-3 | - | TRBV10-1 | CASGTGGNKDTQYF
TRBJ1-5 | once | TRBV4-1 | CASSQEGTYSNQPQHF
TRBJ1-1 | - | TRBV6-5 | CASRRGTEAFF
TRBJ2-5 | few | TRBV28 | CASSQLAAKETQYF
TRBJ1-1 | - | TRBV5-4 | CASSLRTAWNTEAFF
TRBJ1-2 | - | TRBV28 | CASSRRFYGYTF
TRBJ2-5 | - | TRBV30 | CAWSVTLAGGWETQYF
TRBJ1-5 | few | TRBV12-5 | CASGRGLGNQPQHF
TRBJ1-2 | - | TRBV14 | CASSQDSGRWYGYTF
TRBJ2-7 | - | TRBV3-1/TRBV3-2 | CASSQDYSGSYEQYF
TRBJ1-1 | - | TRBV5-1 | CASSPGVGVQFTEAFF
TRBJ2-1 | - | TRBV19 | CASSIGLANEQFF
TRBJ2-7 | medium-sized | TRBV15 | CATSREGGRASEQYF
TRBJ2-1 | - | TRBV6-5 | CASSPGLVIEQFF
TRBJ1-5 | - | TRBV2 | CASRTGSNQPQHF
TRBJ2-3 | - | TRBV11-2 | CASSQGTLAASTDTQYF
TRBJ2-7 | - | TRBV9 | CASSVGTGTFSYEQYF
TRBJ2-7 | - | TRBV5-8 | CASSLWRMAGDLNEQYF
TRBJ1-1 | - | TRBV6-4 | CASSAAGGTEAFF
TRBJ2-7 | - | TRBV30 | CAWSRLAGPEQYF
TRBJ2-2 | - | TRBV19 | CASGQGVNTGELFF
TRBJ2-1 | - | TRBV7-9 | CASTLEGGRPQSSYNEQFF
TRBJ2-7 | - | TRBV24-1 | CATSDRRLAEHYEQYF
TRBJ2-7 | - | TRBV4-2 | CASSQEPPVGRADPYEQYF
TRBJ2-6 | - | TRBV5-1 | CASSLQPTGANVLTF
TRBJ2-1 | few | TRBV5-1 | CASSSHRGGYNEQFF
TRBJ2-5 | - | TRBV19 | CASSTGLIGGETQYF